This T cell receptor (beta chain) was captured by sequencing in a study of blood T cell repertoires in COVID-19. As for the study in general: The United States, Italy and Spain provided the acute and convalescent COVID-19 samples. PBMCs, B-cell-depleted T cells, or T cells were the source of the cDNA or gDNA that made up the material.

Germline V gene lookup returns CDR1 SGHDT and CDR2 YYEEEE. The CDR3 runs 14 residues. V lost 0 bases and J lost 5, with 11 bases in between. Original analysis: For nucleated cells, counts were estimated from reference gene primer amplification. Libraries were prepared by immunoSEQ multiplex PCR; TCRdb keeps only in-frame clonotypes and omits some of them. The V and J calls and clone size were taken over from that table, and D and trimming were inferred from the DNA. The table lists about 94,000 clones, 70% to 90% of them singletons, with 6% to 9.5% in the top ten. The TCR originated in a human donor with acute or convalescent COVID-19. The donor label of this sample is uncertain. Source material: peripheral blood. J is TRBJ1-2 and V is TRBV5-6; D call uncertain. CDR3 residues: CASSLALERYGYTF. The DNA for the CDR3 is TGTGCCAGCAGCTTGGCCCTCGAGAGGTATGGCTACACCTTC.